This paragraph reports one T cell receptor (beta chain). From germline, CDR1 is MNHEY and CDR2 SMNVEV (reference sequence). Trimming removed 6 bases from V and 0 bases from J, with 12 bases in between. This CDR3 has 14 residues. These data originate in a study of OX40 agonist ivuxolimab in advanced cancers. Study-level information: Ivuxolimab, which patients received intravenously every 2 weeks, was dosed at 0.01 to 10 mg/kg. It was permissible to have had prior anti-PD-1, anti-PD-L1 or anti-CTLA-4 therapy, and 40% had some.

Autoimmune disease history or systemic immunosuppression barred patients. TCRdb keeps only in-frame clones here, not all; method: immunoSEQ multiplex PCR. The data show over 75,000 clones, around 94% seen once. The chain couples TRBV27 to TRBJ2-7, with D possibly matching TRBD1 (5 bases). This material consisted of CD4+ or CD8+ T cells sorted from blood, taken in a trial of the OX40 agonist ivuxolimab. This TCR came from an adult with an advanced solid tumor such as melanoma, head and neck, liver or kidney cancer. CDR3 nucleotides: TGTGCCAGCAGGTGGGGCGGAAGCTCCTACGAGCAGTACTTC. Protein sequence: CASRWGGSSYEQYF.